This TCR beta chain appears in the sequencing data of a study of PD-1 blockade in classical Hodgkin lymphoma. Study findings and constraints: Complete responders entered with baseline diversity on par with newly diagnosed patients, the results showed. Only CD4+ TCR diversity, not CD8+, had risen significantly by C4D1. Relative to healthy donors, newly diagnosed patients reportedly had lower baseline TCR diversity, which was reported as lower still in relapsed/refractory patients.

In every patient, relapse followed autologous stem cell transplantation, while exposure to brentuximab vedotin differed. The repertoire was sequenced with immunoSEQ multiplex PCR; TCRdb's copy has only in-frame clones and lacks some. This table has 45,000 to 55,000 clones, roughly 66% appearing once. In the case of this clone: Its specificity is unknown.

With V trimmed by 6 bases and J by 4 bases, 7 bases remained unmatched. The CDR3 extends over 14 amino acids. The V gene's germline CDR1 is MNHEY and CDR2 SVGAGI. The sequence derives from a human donor with classical Hodgkin lymphoma. The chain recombines TRBV6-5 with TRBJ2-3, with 7 bases that match TRBD2. The sequenced sample was peripheral blood mononuclear cells (PBMCs), obtained before the second cycle of nivolumab. CDR3 sequence: CASRTSWLADTQYF. In nucleotides, the CDR3 is TGTGCCAGCAGGACTAGCTGGTTGGCAGATACGCAGTATTTT.